This TCR beta chain was captured by sequencing in a study of cytomegalovirus exposure and HLA in healthy donors. Overall study results and limits: The study had only CMV serostatus as immune exposure information.

The CDR3 spans 14 residues. Germline CDR1 is LNHDA and CDR2 is SQIVND (reference sequence). Trimming cost V 9 bases and J 7 bases; bases outside gene matches: 12. The donors gave bone marrow, and they were healthy. Worth noting for this clone: What it binds is unknown.

60 Vbeta and 13 Jbeta primers were used in PCR. Sequencing was performed with immunoSEQ multiplex PCR; in TCRdb, only in-frame clones are kept and a portion is missing. The clone table shows more than 90,000 clones, with the ten largest holding 6.8%. The source material was PBMCs. This receptor was identified in a man aged 35-49 years in good health and CMV-seropositive. The chain uses TRBV19 and TRBJ1-1; 9 bases match TRBD1. CDR3 nucleotide sequence: TGTGCCAGCTCATTCACAGGGGGCGGGCTTGAAGCTTTCTTT. As protein: CASSFTGGGLEAFF. The complete variable domain, with remaining parts taken from reference TRBV19 and TRBJ1-1, reads DGGITQSPKYLFRKEGQNVTLSCEQNLNHDAMYWYRQDPGQGLRLIYYSQIVNDFQKGDIAEGYSVSREKKESFPLTVTSAQKNPTAFYLCASSFTGGGLEAFFGQGTRLTVV.